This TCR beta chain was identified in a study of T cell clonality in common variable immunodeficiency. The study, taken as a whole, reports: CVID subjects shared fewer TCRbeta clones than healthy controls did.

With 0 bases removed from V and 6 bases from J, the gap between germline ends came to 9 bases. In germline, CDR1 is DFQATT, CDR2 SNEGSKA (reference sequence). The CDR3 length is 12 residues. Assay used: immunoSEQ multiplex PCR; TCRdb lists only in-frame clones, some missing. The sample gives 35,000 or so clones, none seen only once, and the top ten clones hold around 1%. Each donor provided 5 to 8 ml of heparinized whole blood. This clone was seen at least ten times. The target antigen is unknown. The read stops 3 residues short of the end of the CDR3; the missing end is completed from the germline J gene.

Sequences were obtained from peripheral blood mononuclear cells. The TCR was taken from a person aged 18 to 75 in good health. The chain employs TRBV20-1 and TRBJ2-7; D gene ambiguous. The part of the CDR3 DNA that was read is TGCAGTGCTAGAGATCCGAGCTCCGAG. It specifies CSARDPSSE. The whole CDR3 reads CSARDPSSEQYF.